This T cell receptor beta chain appears in the sequencing data of a study of T cell responses to AZD1222 COVID-19 vaccine. Study observations and caveats: Donors, mostly white British, included more females; clonal diversity was possibly underestimated.

Data came from immunoSEQ multiplex PCR; TCRdb stores just in-frame clones and leaves some out. The top ten clones hold 6.9% of a sample with about 130,000 clones, 90% of them seen once. Details on this clone: What it recognizes is unknown.

CDR3 length: 12 amino acids. Looked up from germline, CDR1 is SNHLY and CDR2 is FYNNEI. The sequencing here drew on peripheral blood, taken on day 0 of AZD1222 vaccination. This sequence joins TRBV2 and TRBJ1-1; TRBD1 is a possible D gene (5 bases). This sequence was found in an adult in good health. The CDR3 DNA is TGTGCACTCGGGGGGATGAACACTGAAGCTTTCTTT. Residues: CALGGMNTEAFF. Drawing the rest from reference TRBV2 and TRBJ1-1, the complete variable domain is EPEVTQTPSHQVTQMGQEVILRCVPISNHLYFYWYRQILGQKVEFLVSFYNNEISEKSEIFDDQFSVERPDGSNFTLKIRSTKLEDSAMYFCALGGMNTEAFFGQGTRLTVV.